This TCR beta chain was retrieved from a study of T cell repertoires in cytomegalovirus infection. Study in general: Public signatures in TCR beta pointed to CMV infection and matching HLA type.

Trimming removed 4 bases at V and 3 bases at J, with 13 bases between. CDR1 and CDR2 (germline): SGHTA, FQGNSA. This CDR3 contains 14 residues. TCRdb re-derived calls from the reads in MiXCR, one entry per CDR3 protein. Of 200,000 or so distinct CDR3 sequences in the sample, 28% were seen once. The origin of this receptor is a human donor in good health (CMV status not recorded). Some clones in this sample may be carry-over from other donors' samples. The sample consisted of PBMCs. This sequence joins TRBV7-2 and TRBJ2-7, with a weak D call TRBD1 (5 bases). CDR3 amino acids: CASSSNAGFYEQYF. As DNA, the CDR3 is TGTGCCAGCAGCTCAAACGCAGGGTTCTACGAGCAGTACTTC.